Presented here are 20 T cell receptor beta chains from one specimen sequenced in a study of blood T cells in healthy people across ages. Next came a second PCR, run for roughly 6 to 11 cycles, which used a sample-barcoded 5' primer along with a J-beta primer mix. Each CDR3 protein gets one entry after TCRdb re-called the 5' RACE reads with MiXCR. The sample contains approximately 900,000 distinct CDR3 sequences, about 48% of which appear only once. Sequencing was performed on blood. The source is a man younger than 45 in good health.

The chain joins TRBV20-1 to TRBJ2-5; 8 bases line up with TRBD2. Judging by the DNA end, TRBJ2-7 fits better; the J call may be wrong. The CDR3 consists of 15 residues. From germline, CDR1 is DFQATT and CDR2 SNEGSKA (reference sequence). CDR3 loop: CSAPSWGTSSDEQYF. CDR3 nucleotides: TGCAGTGCTCCCTCTTGGGGGACTAGTTCCGACGAGCAGTACTTC.

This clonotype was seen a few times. CDR3 region: CASSEPMTAFYGYTF. The CDR3, as DNA: TGTGCCAGCAGTGAACCGATGACAGCCTTCTATGGCTACACCTTC. The V and J genes are TRBV25-1 and TRBJ1-2; D perhaps matches TRBD1 (5 bases). In germline, CDR1 is MGHDK, CDR2 SYGVNS. The CDR3 is made up of 15 amino acids. The germline V and J ends were trimmed by 2 bases and 4 bases, with 14 bases remaining between them.

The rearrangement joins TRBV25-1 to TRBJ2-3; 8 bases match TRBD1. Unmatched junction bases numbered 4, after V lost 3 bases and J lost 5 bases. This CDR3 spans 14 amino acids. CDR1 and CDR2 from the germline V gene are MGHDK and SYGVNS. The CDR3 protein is CASSDTGGRDTQYF. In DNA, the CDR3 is TGTGCCAGCAGTGATACAGGGGGGAGAGATACGCAGTATTTT. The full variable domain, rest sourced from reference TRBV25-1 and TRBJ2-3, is EADIYQTPRYLVIGTGKKITLECSQTMGHDKMYWYQQDPGMELHLIHYSYGVNSTEKGDLSSESTVSRIRTEHFPLTLESARPSHTSQYLCASSDTGGRDTQYFGPGTRLTVL.

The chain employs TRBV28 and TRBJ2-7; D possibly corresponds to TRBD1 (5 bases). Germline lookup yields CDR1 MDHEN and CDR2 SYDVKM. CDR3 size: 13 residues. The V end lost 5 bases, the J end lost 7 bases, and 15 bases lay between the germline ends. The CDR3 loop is CASSPAQGYEQYF. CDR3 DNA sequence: TGTGCCAGCAGTCCAGCGCAGGGTTATGAGCAGTACTTC. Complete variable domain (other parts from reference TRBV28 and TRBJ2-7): DVKVTQSSRYLVKRTGEKVFLECVQDMDHENMFWYRQDPGLGLRLIYFSYDVKMKEKGDIPEGYSVSREKKERFSLILESASTNQTSMYLCASSPAQGYEQYFGPGTRLTVT.

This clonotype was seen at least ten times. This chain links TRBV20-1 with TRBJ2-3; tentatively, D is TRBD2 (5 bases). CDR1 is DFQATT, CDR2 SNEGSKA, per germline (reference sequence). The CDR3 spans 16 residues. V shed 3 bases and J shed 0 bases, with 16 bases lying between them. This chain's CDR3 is CSASPIPGRSTDTQYF. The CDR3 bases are TGCAGTGCTAGCCCCATACCGGGAAGGAGCACAGATACGCAGTATTTT.

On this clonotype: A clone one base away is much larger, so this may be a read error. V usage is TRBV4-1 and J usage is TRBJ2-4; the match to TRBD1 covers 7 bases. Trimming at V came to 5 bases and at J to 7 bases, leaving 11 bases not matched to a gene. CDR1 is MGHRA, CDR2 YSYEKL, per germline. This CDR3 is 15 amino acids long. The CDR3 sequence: CASSSRTGGINIQYF. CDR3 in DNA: TGCGCCAGCAGCTCCCGGACAGGTGGTATTAACATTCAGTACTTC.

The CDR3 DNA reads TGTGCCAGCCAGTCCTTCGACGGAAGCTCCTACAATGAGCAGTTCTTC. This sequence encodes CASQSFDGSSYNEQFF. The gene calls are TRBV14 and TRBJ2-1, with unresolved D. There are 16 residues in the CDR3. Trimming took off 8 bases at V and 0 bases at J, with 17 bases between the two ends. Germline CDR1 is SGHDN and CDR2 is FVKESK. Full variable domain (remainder filled in from reference TRBV14 and TRBJ2-1): EAGVTQFPSHSVIEKGQTVTLRCDPISGHDNLYWYRRVMGKEIKFLLHFVKESKQDESGMPNNRFLAERTGGTYSTLKVQPAELEDSGVYFCASQSFDGSSYNEQFFGPGTRLTVL.

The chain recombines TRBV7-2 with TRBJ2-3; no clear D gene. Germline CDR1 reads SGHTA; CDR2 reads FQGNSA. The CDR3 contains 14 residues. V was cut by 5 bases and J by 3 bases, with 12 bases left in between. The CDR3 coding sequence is TGTGCCAGCAGCCGTATCGCGCTGACAGATACGCAGTATTTT. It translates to CASSRIALTDTQYF. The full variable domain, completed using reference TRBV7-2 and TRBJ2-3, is GAGVSQSPSNKVTEKGKDVELRCDPISGHTALYWYRQSLGQGLEFLIYFQGNSAPDKSGLPSDRFSAERTGGSVSTLTIQRTQQEDSAVYLCASSRIALTDTQYFGPGTRLTVL.

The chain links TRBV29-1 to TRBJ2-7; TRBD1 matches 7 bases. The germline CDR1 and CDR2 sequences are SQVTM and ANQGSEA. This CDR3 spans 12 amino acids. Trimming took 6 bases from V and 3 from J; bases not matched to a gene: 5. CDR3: CSVDGQDYEQYF. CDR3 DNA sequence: TGCAGCGTCGACGGACAGGACTACGAGCAGTACTTC.

The CDR3 DNA sequence: TGCAGTGCTAGAGATCAATGGGCGAGGAACTATGGCTACACCTTC. Protein sequence: CSARDQWARNYGYTF. The chain joins TRBV20-1 to TRBJ1-2; D not certain. CDR1 is DFQATT and CDR2 is SNEGSKA in the germline V gene (reference sequence). Trimming took off 0 bases at V and 2 bases at J, with 13 bases between the two ends. The CDR3 spans 15 residues.

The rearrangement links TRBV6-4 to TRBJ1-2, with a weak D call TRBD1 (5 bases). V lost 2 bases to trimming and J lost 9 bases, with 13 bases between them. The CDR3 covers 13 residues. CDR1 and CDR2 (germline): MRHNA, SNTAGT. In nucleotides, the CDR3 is TGTGCCAGCAGTGACGAGAAGACAGAATGCTACACCTTC. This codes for CASSDEKTECYTF.

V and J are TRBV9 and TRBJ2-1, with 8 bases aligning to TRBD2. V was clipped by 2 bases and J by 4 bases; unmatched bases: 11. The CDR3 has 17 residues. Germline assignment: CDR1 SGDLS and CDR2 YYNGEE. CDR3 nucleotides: TGTGCCAGCAGCGTTAGTGCGGGGGGTCCCCTTTACAATGAGCAGTTCTTC. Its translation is CASSVSAGGPLYNEQFF. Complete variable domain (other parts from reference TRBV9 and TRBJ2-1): DSGVTQTPKHLITATGQRVTLRCSPRSGDLSVYWYQQSLDQGLQFLIQYYNGEERAKGNILERFSAQQFPDLHSELNLSSLELGDSALYFCASSVSAGGPLYNEQFFGPGTRLTVL.

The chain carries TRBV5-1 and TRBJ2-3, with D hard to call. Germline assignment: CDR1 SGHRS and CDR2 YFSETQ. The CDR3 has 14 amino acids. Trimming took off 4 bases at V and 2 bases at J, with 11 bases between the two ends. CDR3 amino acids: CASSPTSVTDTQYF. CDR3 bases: TGCGCCAGCAGCCCGACATCAGTCACAGATACGCAGTATTTT. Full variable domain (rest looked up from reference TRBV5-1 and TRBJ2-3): KAGVTQTPRYLIKTRGQQVTLSCSPISGHRSVSWYQQTPGQGLQFLFEYFSETQRNKGNFPGRFSGRQFSNSRSEMNVSTLELGDSALYLCASSPTSVTDTQYFGPGTRLTVL.

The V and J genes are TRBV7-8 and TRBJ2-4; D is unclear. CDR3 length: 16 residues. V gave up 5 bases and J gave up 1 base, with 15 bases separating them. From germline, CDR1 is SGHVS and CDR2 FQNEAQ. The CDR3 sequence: CASSLPSRAAKNIQYF. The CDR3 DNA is TGTGCCAGCAGCCTACCCTCCCGAGCTGCCAAAAACATTCAGTACTTC.

This CDR3 is CASTIGSGNNEKLFF. CDR3 nucleotides: TGTGCCAGCACAATCGGGTCCGGGAATAATGAAAAACTGTTTTTT. The chain employs TRBV7-9 and TRBJ1-4; D remains ambiguous. Trimming stripped 7 bases from V and 4 bases from J, with 16 bases between. The V gene's germline CDR1 is SEHNR and CDR2 FQNEAQ (reference sequence). CDR3 length equals 15 residues.

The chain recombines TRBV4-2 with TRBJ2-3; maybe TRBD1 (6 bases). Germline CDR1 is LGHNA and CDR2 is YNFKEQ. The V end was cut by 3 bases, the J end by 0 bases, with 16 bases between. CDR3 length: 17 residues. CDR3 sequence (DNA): TGTGCCAGCAGCCACCCATCCCCCGGGACAAGCACAGATACGCAGTATTTT. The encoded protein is CASSHPSPGTSTDTQYF.

The CDR3 sequence: CASQWEGDYNEQFF. The CDR3 DNA follows: TGTGCCAGCCAGTGGGAGGGAGATTACAATGAGCAGTTCTTC. The chain joins TRBV4-2 to TRBJ2-1; 7 nucleotides match TRBD2. In germline, CDR1 is LGHNA, CDR2 YNFKEQ. The CDR3 is 14 residues long. V shed 8 bases and J 4 bases; nucleotides not matched to a gene: 8.

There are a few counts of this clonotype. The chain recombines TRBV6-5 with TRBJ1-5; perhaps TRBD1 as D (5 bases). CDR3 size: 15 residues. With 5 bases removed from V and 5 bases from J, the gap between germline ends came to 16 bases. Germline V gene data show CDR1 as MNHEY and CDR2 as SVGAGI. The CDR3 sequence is CASSPRGREDQPQHF. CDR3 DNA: TGTGCCAGCAGTCCCCGGGGGAGAGAGGATCAGCCCCAGCATTTT.

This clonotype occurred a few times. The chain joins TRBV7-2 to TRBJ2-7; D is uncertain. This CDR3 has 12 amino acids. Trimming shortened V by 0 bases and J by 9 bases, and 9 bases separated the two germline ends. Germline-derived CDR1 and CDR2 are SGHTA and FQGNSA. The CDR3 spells CASSLASVWQYF. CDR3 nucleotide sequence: TGTGCCAGCAGCTTAGCATCGGTTTGGCAGTACTTC.

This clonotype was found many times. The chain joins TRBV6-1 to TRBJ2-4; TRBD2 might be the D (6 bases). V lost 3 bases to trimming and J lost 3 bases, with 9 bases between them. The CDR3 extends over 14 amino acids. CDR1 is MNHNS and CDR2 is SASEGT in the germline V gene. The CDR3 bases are TGTGCCAGCAGTGAGATGGGGGGCAAAAACATTCAGTACTTC. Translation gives CASSEMGGKNIQYF.